The sequence of this T cell receptor (beta chain) was determined in a study of tumor and adjacent non-tumor tissue in lung cancer. Findings and limits, study-wide: Tumor tissue had significantly higher TCR diversity than normal lung.

Remarks on this clonotype: Its antigen is currently unknown. The junction differs from germline at one of its ends, possibly a read error.

The template was RNA from unsorted bulk tissue. TCRbeta libraries were built with three rounds of nested PCR, modified from ARM-PCR. TCRdb re-called the multiplex PCR reads with MiXCR, one entry per CDR3 protein. The data hold 65,000 to 70,000 distinct CDR3 sequences, with approximately 63% observed a single time. The CDR3 is 12 amino acids. Germline values: CDR1 SGHAT, CDR2 FQNNGV. The clonotype originates from a middle-aged man with non-small cell lung cancer. Sequencing used lung tumor tissue. This sequence joins TRBV11-2 and TRBJ1-1, with no clear D. The CDR3 reads CASSSNRAEAFF. The CDR3 DNA is TGTGCCAGCAGCTCGAATAGGGCTGAAGCCTTCTTT.